The entry that follows covers one T cell receptor (beta chain) sequence. The data were produced by immunoSEQ multiplex PCR, yet TCRdb's version contains in-frame clones alone and is incomplete. This sample carries over 150,000 clones, roughly 94% of them seen once, and the ten largest clones take about 15%. Trimming took 3 bases from V and 0 from J; bases not matched to a gene: 5. Germline V lookup: CDR1 MNHEY, CDR2 SVGAGI. This CDR3 comprises 16 residues. The sample comes from a study of control samples from healthy donors and cancer patients. This chain links TRBV6-5 with TRBJ1-5; 7 nucleotides match TRBD1. Sequences were obtained from PBMCs. The sequence was collected from a man in his sixties with colorectal cancer. The CDR3 sequence: CASSYGRGYSNQPQHF. CDR3 DNA sequence: TGTGCCAGCAGTTATGGCAGGGGGTATAGCAATCAGCCCCAGCATTTT.